This T cell receptor beta chain emerged from a study of response to subunit inactivated influenza vaccine. Study-wide findings and caveats: Only a handful of new T cells, the authors suggested, are recruited with each seasonal influenza vaccination.

This clonotype was seen a few times. Its antigen is currently unknown. Each CDR3 protein is one row after TCRdb ran MiXCR on the RT-PCR reads. The sample carries 600,000 to 700,000 distinct CDR3 sequences, 14% recorded once. Germline-derived CDR1 and CDR2 are SNHLY and FYNNEI. V was trimmed by 4 bases and J by 2 bases, leaving 17 bases between them. The CDR3 consists of 17 residues. The sequencing used PBMCs from blood, collected about 14 days before vaccination. The chain combines TRBV2 with TRBJ2-2, with a weak D call TRBD2 (6 bases). The TCR was taken from a man aged 45-65 years who received an inactivated influenza vaccine. The CDR3 nucleotides are TGTGCCAGCAGTGTTGCTAGCGCGGTAATTAACACCGGGGAGCTGTTTTTT. It translates to CASSVASAVINTGELFF.